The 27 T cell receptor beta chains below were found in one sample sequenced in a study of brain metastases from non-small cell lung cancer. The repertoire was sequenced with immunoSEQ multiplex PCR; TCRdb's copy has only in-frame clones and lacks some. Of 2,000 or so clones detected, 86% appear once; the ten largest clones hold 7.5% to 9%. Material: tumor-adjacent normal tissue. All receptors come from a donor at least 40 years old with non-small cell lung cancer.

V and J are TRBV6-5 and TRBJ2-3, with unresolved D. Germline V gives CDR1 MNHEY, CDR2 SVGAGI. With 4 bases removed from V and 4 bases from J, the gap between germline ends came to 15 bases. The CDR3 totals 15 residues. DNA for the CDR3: TGTGCCAGCAGTTCGCTAGATTCATCAGCAGATACGCAGTATTTT. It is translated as CASSSLDSSADTQYF.

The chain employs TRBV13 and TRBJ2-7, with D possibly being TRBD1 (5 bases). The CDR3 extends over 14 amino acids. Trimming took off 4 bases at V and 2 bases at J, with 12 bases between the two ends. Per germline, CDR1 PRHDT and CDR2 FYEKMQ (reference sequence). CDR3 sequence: CASSSQVRAYEQYF. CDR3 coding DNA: TGTGCCAGCAGCTCCCAGGTCAGGGCCTACGAGCAGTACTTC.

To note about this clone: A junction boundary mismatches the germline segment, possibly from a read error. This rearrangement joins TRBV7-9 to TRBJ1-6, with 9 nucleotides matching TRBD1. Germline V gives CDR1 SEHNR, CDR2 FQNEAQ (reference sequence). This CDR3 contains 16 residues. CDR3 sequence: CASSALQGQGNLPLHF. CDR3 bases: TGTGCCAGCAGCGCTCTCCAGGGACAGGGAAATTTACCCCTCCACTTT. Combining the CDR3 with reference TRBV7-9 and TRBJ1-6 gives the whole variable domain DTGVSQNPRHKITKRGQNVTFRCDPISEHNRLYWYRQTLGQGPEFLTYFQNEAQLEKSRLLSDRFSAERPKGSFSTLEIQRTEQGDSAMYLCASSALQGQGNLPLHFGNGTRLTVT.

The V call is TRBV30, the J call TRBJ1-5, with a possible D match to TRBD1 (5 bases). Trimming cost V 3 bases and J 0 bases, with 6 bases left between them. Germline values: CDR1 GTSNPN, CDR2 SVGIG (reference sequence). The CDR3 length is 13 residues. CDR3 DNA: TGTGCCTGGAGCAGGGATAGCAATCAGCCCCAGCATTTT. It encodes CAWSRDSNQPQHF.

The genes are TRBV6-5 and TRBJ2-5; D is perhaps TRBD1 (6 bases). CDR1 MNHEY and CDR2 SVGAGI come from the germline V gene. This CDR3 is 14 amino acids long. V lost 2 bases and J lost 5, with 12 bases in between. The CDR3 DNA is TGTGCCAGCAGTTACGGGGGCTCGAAGGAGACCCAGTACTTC. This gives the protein CASSYGGSKETQYF.

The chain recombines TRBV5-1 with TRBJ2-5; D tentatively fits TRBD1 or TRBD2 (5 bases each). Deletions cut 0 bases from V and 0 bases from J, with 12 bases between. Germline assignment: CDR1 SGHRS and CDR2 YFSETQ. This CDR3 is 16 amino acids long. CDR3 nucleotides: TGCGCCAGCAGCTTGGAGGTTATGGGGGACCAAGAGACCCAGTACTTC. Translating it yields CASSLEVMGDQETQYF.

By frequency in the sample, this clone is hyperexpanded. CDR3 sequence (DNA): TGCGCCAGCAGCTTGGACGGCAGTCCAAGCTCTGGAAACACCATATATTTT. Protein product: CASSLDGSPSSGNTIYF. The J gene is TRBJ1-3, the V gene TRBV5-1, with D hard to call. The V end was cut by 0 bases, the J end by 0 bases, with 13 bases between. From germline, CDR1 is SGHRS and CDR2 YFSETQ. CDR3 length: 17 residues.

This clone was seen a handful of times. CDR3 region: CASSNFETQYF. CDR3 in DNA: TGTGCCAGTAGCAATTTTGAGACCCAGTACTTC. The chain uses TRBV19 and TRBJ2-5; no clear D. From germline, CDR1 is LNHDA and CDR2 SQIVND (reference sequence). The CDR3 runs 11 residues. Trimming pared 6 bases from V and 5 bases from J, leaving 7 bases between.

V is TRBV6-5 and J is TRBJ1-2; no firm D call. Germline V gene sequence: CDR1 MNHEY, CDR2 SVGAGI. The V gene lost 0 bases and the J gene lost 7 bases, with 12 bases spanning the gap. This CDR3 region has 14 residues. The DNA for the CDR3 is TGTGCCAGCAGTTACTCGAGCGGGGTAGGTGGCTACACCTTC. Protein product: CASSYSSGVGGYTF.

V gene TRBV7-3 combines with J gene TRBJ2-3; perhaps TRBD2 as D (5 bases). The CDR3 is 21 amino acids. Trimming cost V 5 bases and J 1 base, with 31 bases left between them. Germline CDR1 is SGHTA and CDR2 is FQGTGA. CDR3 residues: CASSPLLNGEIPPTRTDTQYF. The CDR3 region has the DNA TGTGCCAGCAGCCCCTTATTGAATGGGGAGATCCCCCCGACACGCACAGATACGCAGTATTTT.

The CDR3 loop reads CASIPGTGYGYTF. CDR3 DNA: TGTGCCAGCATCCCGGGGACAGGCTATGGCTACACCTTC. The rearrangement joins TRBV28 to TRBJ1-2; 8 bases map to TRBD1. This CDR3 is 13 amino acids long. Trimming took 7 bases from V and 4 from J; bases not matched to a gene: 5. Germline V gives CDR1 MDHEN, CDR2 SYDVKM.

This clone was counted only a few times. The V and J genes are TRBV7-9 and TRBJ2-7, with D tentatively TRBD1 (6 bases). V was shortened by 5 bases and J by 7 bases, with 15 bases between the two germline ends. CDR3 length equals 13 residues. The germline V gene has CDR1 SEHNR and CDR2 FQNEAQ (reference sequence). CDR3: CASSTGYPVEQYF. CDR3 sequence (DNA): TGTGCCAGCAGCACAGGGTACCCCGTGGAGCAGTACTTC.

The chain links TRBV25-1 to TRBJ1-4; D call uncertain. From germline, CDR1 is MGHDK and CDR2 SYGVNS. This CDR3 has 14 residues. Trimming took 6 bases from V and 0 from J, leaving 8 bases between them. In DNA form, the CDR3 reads TGTGCCAGCAGAAGCCCGGCAACTAATGAAAAACTGTTTTTT. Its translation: CASRSPATNEKLFF. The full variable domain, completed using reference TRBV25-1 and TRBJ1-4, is EADIYQTPRYLVIGTGKKITLECSQTMGHDKMYWYQQDPGMELHLIHYSYGVNSTEKGDLSSESTVSRIRTEHFPLTLESARPSHTSQYLCASRSPATNEKLFFGSGTQLSVL.

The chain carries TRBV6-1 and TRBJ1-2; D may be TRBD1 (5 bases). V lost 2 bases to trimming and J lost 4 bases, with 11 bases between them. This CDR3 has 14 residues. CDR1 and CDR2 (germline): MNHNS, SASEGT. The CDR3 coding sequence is TGTGCCAGCAGTGAAATATCAGGGACCTATGGCTACACCTTC. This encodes CASSEISGTYGYTF.

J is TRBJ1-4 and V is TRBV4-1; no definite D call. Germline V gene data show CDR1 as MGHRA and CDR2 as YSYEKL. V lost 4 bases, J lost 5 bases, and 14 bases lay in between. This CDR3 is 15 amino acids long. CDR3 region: CASSPTALLNEKLFF. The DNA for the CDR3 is TGCGCCAGCAGCCCCACAGCACTTCTAAATGAAAAACTGTTTTTT.

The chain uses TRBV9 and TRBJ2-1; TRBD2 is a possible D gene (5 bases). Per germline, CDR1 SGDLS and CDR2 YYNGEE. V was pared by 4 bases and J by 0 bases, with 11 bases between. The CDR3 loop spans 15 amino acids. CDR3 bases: TGTGCCAGCAGCCCCCTCGGGGACTCCTACAATGAGCAGTTCTTC. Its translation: CASSPLGDSYNEQFF.

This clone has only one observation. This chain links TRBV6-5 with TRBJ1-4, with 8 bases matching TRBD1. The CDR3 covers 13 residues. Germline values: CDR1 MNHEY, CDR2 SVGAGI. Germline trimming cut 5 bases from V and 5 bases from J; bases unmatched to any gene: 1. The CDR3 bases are TGTGCCAGCAGTCGGACAGGGAATGAAAAACTGTTTTTT. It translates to CASSRTGNEKLFF.

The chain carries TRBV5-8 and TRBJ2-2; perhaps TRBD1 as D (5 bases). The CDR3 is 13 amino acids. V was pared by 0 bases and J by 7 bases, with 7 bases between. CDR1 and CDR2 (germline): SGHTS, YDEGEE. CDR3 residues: CASSLEGVGELFF. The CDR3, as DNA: TGTGCCAGCAGCTTGGAAGGGGTCGGGGAGCTGTTTTTT. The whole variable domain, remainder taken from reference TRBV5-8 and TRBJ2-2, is EAGVTQSPTHLIKTRGQQATLRCSPISGHTSVYWYQQALGLGLQFLLWYDEGEERNRGNFPPRFSGRQFPNYSSELNVNALELEDSALYLCASSLEGVGELFFGEGSRLTVL.

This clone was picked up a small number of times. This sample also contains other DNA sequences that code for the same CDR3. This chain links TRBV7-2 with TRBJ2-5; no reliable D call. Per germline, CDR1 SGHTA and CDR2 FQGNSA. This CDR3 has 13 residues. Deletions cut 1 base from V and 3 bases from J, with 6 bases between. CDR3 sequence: CASSLVVKETQYF. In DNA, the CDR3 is TGTGCCAGCAGCTTAGTAGTAAAAGAGACCCAGTACTTC. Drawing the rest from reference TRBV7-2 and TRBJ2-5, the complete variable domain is GAGVSQSPSNKVTEKGKDVELRCDPISGHTALYWYRQSLGQGLEFLIYFQGNSAPDKSGLPSDRFSAERTGGSVSTLTIQRTQQEDSAVYLCASSLVVKETQYFGPGTRLLVL.

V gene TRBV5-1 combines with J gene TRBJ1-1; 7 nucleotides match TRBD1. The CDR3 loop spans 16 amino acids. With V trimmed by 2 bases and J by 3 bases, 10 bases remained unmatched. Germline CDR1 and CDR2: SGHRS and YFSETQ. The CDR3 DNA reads TGCGCCAGCAGCTTAGGGACAGCCGCCGATTACACTGAAGCTTTCTTT. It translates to CASSLGTAADYTEAFF.

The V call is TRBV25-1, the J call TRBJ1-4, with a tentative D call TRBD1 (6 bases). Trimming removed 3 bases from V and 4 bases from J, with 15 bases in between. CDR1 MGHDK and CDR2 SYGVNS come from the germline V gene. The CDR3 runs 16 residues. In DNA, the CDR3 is TGTGCCAGCAGTGATGGGGTGCGACAGGATAATGAAAAACTGTTTTTT. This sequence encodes CASSDGVRQDNEKLFF.

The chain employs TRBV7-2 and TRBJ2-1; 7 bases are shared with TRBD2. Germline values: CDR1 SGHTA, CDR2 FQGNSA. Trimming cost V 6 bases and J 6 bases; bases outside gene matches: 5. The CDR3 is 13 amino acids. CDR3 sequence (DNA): TGTGCCAGCAGGTGGACTAGAGTCAATGAGCAGTTCTTC. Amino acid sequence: CASRWTRVNEQFF.

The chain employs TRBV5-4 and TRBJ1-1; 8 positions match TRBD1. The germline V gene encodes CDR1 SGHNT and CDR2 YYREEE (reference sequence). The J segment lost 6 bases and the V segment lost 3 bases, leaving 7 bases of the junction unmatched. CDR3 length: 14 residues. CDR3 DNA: TGTGCCAGCAGCTCGGCGGACAGGGCCCCTGAAGCTTTCTTT. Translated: CASSSADRAPEAFF.

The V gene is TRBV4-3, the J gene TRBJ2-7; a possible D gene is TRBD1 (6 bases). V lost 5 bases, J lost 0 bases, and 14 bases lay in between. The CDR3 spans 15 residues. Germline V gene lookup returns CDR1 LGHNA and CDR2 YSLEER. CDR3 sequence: CASSEWTALSYEQYF. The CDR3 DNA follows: TGCGCCAGCAGCGAATGGACAGCCCTCTCCTACGAGCAGTACTTC.

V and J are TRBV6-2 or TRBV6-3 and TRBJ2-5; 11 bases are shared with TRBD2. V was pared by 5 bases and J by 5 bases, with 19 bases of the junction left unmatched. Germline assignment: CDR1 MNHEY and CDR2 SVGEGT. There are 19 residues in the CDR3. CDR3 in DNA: TGTGCCAGCAGTACCCCTCTACTAGCGGGGGAATTCCGCCCGGAGACCCAGTACTTC. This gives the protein CASSTPLLAGEFRPETQYF.

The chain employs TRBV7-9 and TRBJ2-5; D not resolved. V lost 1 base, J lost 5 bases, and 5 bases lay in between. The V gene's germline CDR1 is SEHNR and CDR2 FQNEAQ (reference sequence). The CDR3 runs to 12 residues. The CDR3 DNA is TGTGCCAGCAGCTTAGAAGAGGAGACCCAGTACTTC. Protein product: CASSLEEETQYF.

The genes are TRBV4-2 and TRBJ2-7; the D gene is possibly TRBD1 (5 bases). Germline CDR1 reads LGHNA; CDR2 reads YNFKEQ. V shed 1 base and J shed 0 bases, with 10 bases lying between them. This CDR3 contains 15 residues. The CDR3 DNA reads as TGTGCCAGCAGCCAAGCCTTGGACACCTCCTACGAGCAGTACTTC. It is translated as CASSQALDTSYEQYF.